What follows are 26 T cell receptor beta chains derived from one specimen sequenced in a study of blood T cell repertoires in COVID-19. Sequencing used immunoSEQ multiplex PCR; TCRdb keeps in-frame clones, though not all of them. Of 100,000 to 150,000 clones listed, around 64% are singletons. Sequencing was done on a sample of peripheral blood. The receptors derive from a human donor with acute or convalescent COVID-19. The donor label of this sample is uncertain.

The chain is built from TRBV3-1 (or the pseudogene TRBV3-2) and TRBJ2-3, with D possibly matching TRBD1 (8 bases). This CDR3 is 15 amino acids long. V dropped 1 base and J dropped 9 bases, with 17 bases sitting between them. Germline V gene sequence: CDR1 LGHDT, CDR2 YNNKEL (reference sequence). This chain's CDR3 is CASSQARTGRGTQYF. CDR3 coding DNA: TGTGCCAGCAGCCAAGCCAGGACAGGGCGGGGGACGCAGTATTTT.

V and J are TRBV29-1 and TRBJ2-2; D gene unclear. The CDR3 totals 14 residues. CDR1 and CDR2 (germline): SQVTM, ANQGSEA. The V and J ends lost 6 bases and 0 bases respectively, with 11 bases between them. The DNA for the CDR3 is TGCAGCGTCTCAAAGCCGACGAACACCGGGGAGCTGTTTTTT. Translated: CSVSKPTNTGELFF.

For this clone: This sample includes further DNA sequences coding for the same CDR3. V usage is TRBV6-4 and J usage is TRBJ2-3; 7 bases map to TRBD1. The germline V gene encodes CDR1 MRHNA and CDR2 SNTAGT. The CDR3 extends over 15 amino acids. The junction had 1 base not matched to a gene; V was cut back by 0 bases and J by 1 base. CDR3 nucleotide sequence: TGTGCCAGCAGTGACTCAGGGGGCGGCACAGATACGCAGTATTTT. Protein: CASSDSGGGTDTQYF.

CDR3 bases: TGTGCCAGCAGGCGGGGGGGAGCCGGAGATACGCAGTATTTT. It specifies CASRRGGAGDTQYF. The chain employs TRBV7-2 and TRBJ2-3; 9 bases match TRBD2. Germline V gives CDR1 SGHTA, CDR2 FQGNSA. Trimming cost V 6 bases and J 5 bases; bases outside gene matches: 6. CDR3 length: 14 residues. The variable domain in full, completed from reference TRBV7-2 and TRBJ2-3, reads GAGVSQSPSNKVTEKGKDVELRCDPISGHTALYWYRQSLGQGLEFLIYFQGNSAPDKSGLPSDRFSAERTGGSVSTLTIQRTQQEDSAVYLCASRRGGAGDTQYFGPGTRLTVL.

The chain combines TRBV20-1 with TRBJ2-7; the D gene is possibly TRBD2 (5 bases). Germline V gives CDR1 DFQATT, CDR2 SNEGSKA (reference sequence). Trimming took 1 base from V and 4 from J, leaving 5 bases between them. The CDR3 is 11 residues long. CDR3 region: CSARAGYEQYF. The CDR3 DNA reads as TGCAGTGCTAGAGCGGGGTACGAGCAGTACTTC.

This chain uses TRBV7-5 with TRBJ2-5; no check of the table's D call, TRBD1, against the DNA was made. TRBV7-5 is a pseudogene segment. This CDR3 has 18 amino acids. CDR3 region: CVRSRPRPDREEGETQYF. The CDR3 bases are TGTGTCAGAAGCCGACCACGACCGGACAGGGAAGAAGGAGAGACCCAGTACTTC.

The chain has TRBV2 and TRBJ1-1; 10 bases fit TRBD1. Germline V gives CDR1 SNHLY, CDR2 FYNNEI. This CDR3 contains 15 residues. The trim removed 7 bases at V and 6 bases at J, leaving 11 bases unmatched. The CDR3 nucleotides are TGTGCCAGCATTGGACAGGGGGGCCTTTCGGCTGAAGCTTTCTTT. Residues: CASIGQGGLSAEAFF.

V gene TRBV7-6 combines with J gene TRBJ1-3; TRBD1 agrees at 9 bases. J was trimmed by 4 bases and V by 5 bases; bases with no gene match: 9. The V gene's germline CDR1 is SGHVS and CDR2 FNYEAQ. The length of the CDR3 is 16 residues. The CDR3 here is CASSPGTGRSGNTIYF. The CDR3 region has the DNA TGTGCCAGCAGCCCCGGGACAGGGAGATCGGGAAACACCATATATTTT.

The J gene is TRBJ2-3, the V gene TRBV7-2, with no clear D. From germline, CDR1 is SGHTA and CDR2 FQGNSA. The CDR3 extends over 15 amino acids. Trimming removed 5 bases at V and 7 bases at J, with 19 bases between. The CDR3 nucleotides are TGTGCCAGCAGCCCATTGACTGGCCTCCCGTATACGCAGTATTTT. Residues: CASSPLTGLPYTQYF.

The chain combines TRBV14 with TRBJ1-1; D is ambiguous. The germline V and J ends were trimmed by 0 bases and 4 bases, with 12 bases remaining between them. This CDR3 spans 15 amino acids. Germline V lookup: CDR1 SGHDN, CDR2 FVKESK. DNA for the CDR3: TGTGCCAGCAGCCAAGATCGGGTGAGGAGCACTGAAGCTTTCTTT. Protein: CASSQDRVRSTEAFF.

This clone occurred a few times. This chain joins TRBV11-2 and TRBJ1-1; D is unresolved. The CDR3 is made up of 16 amino acids. Trimming stripped 6 bases from V and 1 base from J, with 18 bases between. Germline V CDR1 and CDR2: SGHAT, FQNNGV. This chain's CDR3 is CASRDLIRSSNTEAFF. The CDR3 DNA follows: TGTGCCAGCAGGGATCTCATCAGGTCTTCGAACACTGAAGCTTTCTTT.

The V and J genes are TRBV24-1 and TRBJ2-7, with 7 bases that match TRBD2. The CDR3 totals 17 residues. Trimming removed 5 bases from V and 3 bases from J; junction bases left unmatched: 15. Germline lookup yields CDR1 KGHDR and CDR2 SFDVKD. The CDR3 sequence is CATSALEGGGILYEQYF. In DNA, the CDR3 is TGTGCCACCAGTGCCTTGGAGGGCGGGGGAATACTCTACGAGCAGTACTTC.

The chain joins TRBV10-1 to TRBJ1-5; D possibly corresponds to TRBD1 (5 bases). Trimming removed 3 bases from V and 2 bases from J, with 17 bases in between. The CDR3 has 17 amino acids. CDR1 is WNHNN, CDR2 SYGVQD, per germline (reference sequence). The CDR3 DNA sequence: TGCGCCAGCAGTGATCGTGGACACGCTCCTCGCAATCAGCCCCAGCATTTT. Translating it yields CASSDRGHAPRNQPQHF.

This clone was detected only once. The V call is TRBV5-6, the J call TRBJ2-2; 8 bases are shared with TRBD1. CDR1 is SGHDT and CDR2 is YYEEEE in the germline V gene. The CDR3 totals 14 residues. The V gene end was trimmed by 5 bases and the J gene end by 7 bases; junction bases not matched to a gene: 7. CDR3 nucleotide sequence: TGTGCCAGCAGTCCAACAGGGGGGATCGGGGAGCTGTTTTTT. Amino acid sequence: CASSPTGGIGELFF.

The chain has TRBV5-1 and TRBJ1-2; 8 bases agree with TRBD1. The germline CDR1 and CDR2 sequences are SGHRS and YFSETQ. The CDR3 extends over 14 amino acids. J gave up 8 bases and V 0 bases, and 6 bases lay outside the gene matches. The CDR3 DNA sequence: TGCGCCAGCAGCTTGGATTCAGGGGGCAGGGGCTACACCTTC. This encodes CASSLDSGGRGYTF.

V is TRBV7-6 and J is TRBJ2-2, with TRBD2 identical over 13 bases. Germline CDR1 reads SGHVS; CDR2 reads FNYEAQ. After removal of 5 bases from V and 6 bases from J, the junction contained 3 bases not matched to a gene. This CDR3 contains 15 residues. In DNA form, the CDR3 reads TGTGCCAGCAGCCGGACTAGCGGGGGCGCCGGGGAGCTGTTTTTT. Translated, it gives CASSRTSGGAGELFF.

The V gene is TRBV10-3, the J gene TRBJ2-4; TRBD1 matches at 7 bases. The CDR3 has 15 residues. The V gene end was trimmed by 5 bases and the J gene end by 12 bases; junction bases not matched to a gene: 16. Germline V gives CDR1 ENHRY, CDR2 SYGVKD. CDR3 DNA: TGTGCCATCAGTTCCGGGACAGCCACCCCCTATACTCAGTACTTC. Translation: CAISSGTATPYTQYF.

This sequence joins TRBV28 and TRBJ2-7, with 7 positions matching TRBD1. The CDR3 length is 12 residues. Per germline, CDR1 MDHEN and CDR2 SYDVKM. V lost 5 bases, J lost 6 bases, and 4 bases stayed unmatched. CDR3 amino acids: CASSKTGIEQYV. The CDR3 bases are TGTGCCAGCAGTAAGACAGGGATCGAGCAGTACGTC.

V usage is TRBV7-9 and J usage is TRBJ1-2, with 12 bases lining up with TRBD1. The CDR3 runs 16 residues. V shed 5 bases and J 4 bases; nucleotides not matched to a gene: 8. CDR1 is SEHNR and CDR2 is FQNEAQ in the germline V gene (reference sequence). The CDR3 loop is CASSAGTGGPIYGYTF. As DNA, the CDR3 is TGTGCCAGCAGCGCCGGGACAGGGGGCCCCATCTATGGCTACACCTTC. Supplemented by reference TRBV7-9 and TRBJ1-2, the full variable domain reads DTGVSQNPRHKITKRGQNVTFRCDPISEHNRLYWYRQTLGQGPEFLTYFQNEAQLEKSRLLSDRFSAERPKGSFSTLEIQRTEQGDSAMYLCASSAGTGGPIYGYTFGSGTRLTVV.

The genes are TRBV2 and TRBJ1-6; possibly TRBD1 for D (6 bases). This CDR3 is built from 13 residues. Trimming took 8 bases from V and 10 from J, leaving 15 bases between them. Germline loops: CDR1 SNHLY, CDR2 FYNNEI. The CDR3, as DNA: TGTGCCAGCTCCGCGACAGGAGGATCACCCCTCCACTTT. This codes for CASSATGGSPLHF.

J is TRBJ1-6 and V is TRBV7-2; 8 bases align to TRBD1. This CDR3 region has 16 residues. V shed 2 bases and J 7 bases; nucleotides not matched to a gene: 7. Per germline, CDR1 SGHTA and CDR2 FQGNSA. CDR3 amino acids: CASSLRNRGLNSPLHF. DNA for the CDR3: TGTGCCAGCAGCTTAAGAAACAGGGGGTTAAATTCACCCCTCCACTTT.

This clone showed up just a few times. This sequence joins TRBV28 and TRBJ1-4, with 7 bases lining up with TRBD1. This CDR3 has 16 amino acids. From germline, CDR1 is MDHEN and CDR2 SYDVKM. The V and J ends lost 6 bases and 3 bases, in that order; junction bases with no gene match: 10. The CDR3 bases are TGTGCCAGCAGCCCGGGACAGACGTCTTCTAATGAAAAACTGTTTTTT. As protein: CASSPGQTSSNEKLFF. The full variable domain, with the rest looked up from reference TRBV28 and TRBJ1-4, is DVKVTQSSRYLVKRTGEKVFLECVQDMDHENMFWYRQDPGLGLRLIYFSYDVKMKEKGDIPEGYSVSREKKERFSLILESASTNQTSMYLCASSPGQTSSNEKLFFGSGTQLSVL.

This chain uses TRBV3-1 (or the pseudogene TRBV3-2) with TRBJ2-3; 7 nucleotides agree with TRBD1. From germline, CDR1 is LGHDT and CDR2 YNNKEL (reference sequence). Trimming took 4 bases from V and 2 from J; bases not matched to a gene: 9. The CDR3 extends over 16 amino acids. The CDR3 protein is CASSRDRAGFTDTQYF. The DNA of the CDR3 is TGTGCCAGCAGCCGAGACAGGGCTGGGTTCACAGATACGCAGTATTTT.

The chain uses TRBV28 and TRBJ1-5; no clear D gene. The CDR3 is made up of 15 amino acids. Between the trimmed V and J ends, which lost 3 bases and 0 bases, there was a span of 9 bases. Germline V gene data show CDR1 as MDHEN and CDR2 as SYDVKM. The CDR3 DNA is TGTGCCAGCAGTTTTTCCGGTCGTAGCAATCAGCCCCAGCATTTT. It specifies CASSFSGRSNQPQHF.

The chain is built from TRBV11-2 and TRBJ1-4, with D perhaps TRBD1 (5 bases). This CDR3 has 15 amino acids. The V gene lost 8 bases and the J gene lost 0 bases, with 13 bases spanning the gap. CDR1 is SGHAT, CDR2 FQNNGV, per germline. The DNA of the CDR3 is TGTGCCAGCTCCCCGCCGGGGGCAACTAATGAAAAACTGTTTTTT. Translating it yields CASSPPGATNEKLFF.

The V call is TRBV25-1, the J call TRBJ1-2, with D possibly being TRBD1 (5 bases). Germline CDR1 reads MGHDK; CDR2 reads SYGVNS. Trimming took off 5 bases at V and 6 bases at J, with 25 bases between the two ends. This CDR3 contains 17 residues. Written as DNA, the CDR3 is TGTGCCAGCAGTCCAAAATTGACAGTGCCCCGCGATCATGGCTACACCTTC. Its translation is CASSPKLTVPRDHGYTF.